This is a list of T cell receptor beta chains from one sample in a study of blood T cell repertoires in COVID-19. Libraries were prepared by immunoSEQ multiplex PCR; TCRdb keeps only in-frame clonotypes and omits some of them. The sample comprises 55,000 to 90,000 clones, more than 65% of which are singletons, and approximately 0.8% rests with the top ten. The sequencing sample was made of peripheral blood. The receptors were gathered from a woman in her 70s with acute or convalescent COVID-19. Both conserved end residues are part of each CDR3. D genes are given only for firm matches. Clone size appears in some rows only: once, few, many, or a class for an expanded clone.

clone_size d_call j_call v_call cdr3_nt cdr3_aa
. TRBD1 TRBJ2-3 TRBV4-1 TGCGCCAGCAGCCAAGAGGACAGGGGCATAGGCACAGATACGCAGTATTTT CASSQEDRGIGTDTQYF
once . TRBJ1-2 TRBV3-1/TRBV3-2 TGTGCCAGCAGCCAGCGGGACCCGGGGGGCGGCTACACCTTC CASSQRDPGGGYTF
. . TRBJ1-2 TRBV4-1 TGCGCCAGCAGCCAAGATAGGTGGGGAGGCCCCGACTATGGCTACACCTTC CASSQDRWGGPDYGYTF
. . TRBJ2-3 TRBV6-2/TRBV6-3 TGTGCCAGCAGTTTAAGGGGGACCGACACGACAGATACGCAGTATTTT CASSLRGTDTTDTQYF
. . TRBJ2-1 TRBV27 TGTGCCAGCAGTTCCTCCTTAGCGGTATTAGCCTACAATGAGCAGTTCTTC CASSSSLAVLAYNEQFF
. . TRBJ2-4 TRBV7-2 TGTGCCAGCAGCTTAGATAAGGAGTTATGGAACATTCAGTACTTC CASSLDKELWNIQYF
. TRBD2 TRBJ2-2 TRBV29-1 TGCAGCGTTTATACTCGCGGGGGGGCCATCACCGGGGAGCTGTTTTTT CSVYTRGGAITGELFF
. TRBD2 TRBJ2-1 TRBV5-1 TGCGCCAGCAGCTTGGACGCTAGCGGGAGGGGATCTTGGTTCTTC CASSLDASGRGSWFF
few TRBD1 TRBJ2-7 TRBV2 TGTGCCAGCAGGCTACAGGGGGCCTCCTACGAGCAGTACTTC CASRLQGASYEQYF
. TRBD2 TRBJ2-1 TRBV5-4 TGTGCCAGCAGCTTGGGGGCTAGCGGGAGAACGTACAATGAGCAGTTCTTC CASSLGASGRTYNEQFF
few . TRBJ2-1 TRBV11-2 TGTGCCAGCAGCCCCGTCGGCAATGAGCAGTTCTTC CASSPVGNEQFF
. TRBD1 TRBJ1-3 TRBV7-8 TGTGCCAGCAGCCTGGACAGGGTGGGTGGAAACACCATATATTTT CASSLDRVGGNTIYF
. . TRBJ1-1 TRBV29-1 TGCAGCGTTGAAATGGCTTCAGGGAACACTGAAGCTTTCTTT CSVEMASGNTEAFF
. . TRBJ1-1 TRBV4-1 TGCGCCAGCAGCCAAGGGGCCTTCATTGGTTTGAACACTGAAGCTTTCTTT CASSQGAFIGLNTEAFF
. TRBD1 TRBJ1-4 TRBV28 TGTGCCAGCAGTACACCGGGACAGTCTAATGAAAAACTGTTTTTT CASSTPGQSNEKLFF
. . TRBJ2-3 TRBV5-1 TGCGCCAGCAGCTTGGACACCGGGAGCACAGATACGCAGTATTTT CASSLDTGSTDTQYF
. . TRBJ1-1 TRBV3-1/TRBV3-2 TGTGCCAGCAGCCAAGGAGGAGGACTAGCGGGAGAAATATTGTACCCTGAAGCTTTCTTT CASSQGGGLAGEILYPEAFF
once . TRBJ2-5 TRBV30 TGTGCCTGGAGTCCCCAGGTTACAGAGACCCAGTACTTC CAWSPQVTETQYF
. . TRBJ1-2 TRBV29-1 TGCAGCGTTAGGAGGGAGGATTACTATGGCTACACCTTC CSVRREDYYGYTF
few TRBD1 TRBJ1-2 TRBV5-6 TGTGCCAGCAGCATCCGGGACAGGGGGTTCTATGGCTACACCTTC CASSIRDRGFYGYTF
. TRBD2 TRBJ2-3 TRBV9 TGTGCCAGCAGCGACCGGACTAGCGGGGGGGCGTTCGGAGATACGCAGTATTTT CASSDRTSGGAFGDTQYF
once . TRBJ1-1 TRBV6-5 TGTGCCAGCAGTACAGTTTTGAACACTGAAGCTTTCTTT CASSTVLNTEAFF
. TRBD2 TRBJ2-1 TRBV11-3 TGTGCCAGCAGCTTAGGGCTAGCGGTTAATGAGCAGTTCTTC CASSLGLAVNEQFF
. . TRBJ1-1 TRBV5-1 TGCGCCAGCAGCTCGTCGGGCAGGGGAGTAGTGGGGACTGAAGCTTTCTTT CASSSSGRGVVGTEAFF
. TRBD1 TRBJ1-1 TRBV19 TGTGCCAGTAGCGAAGGACAGGGGAACACTGAAGCTTTCTTT CASSEGQGNTEAFF
once TRBD1 TRBJ2-7 TRBV6-5 TGTGCCAGCAGTTACACCGGGACAGGGGGATTTACCGAGCAGTACTTC CASSYTGTGGFTEQYF
. . TRBJ2-3 TRBV30 TGTGCCTGGAGTTTGACTGGCACAGATACGCAGTATTTT CAWSLTGTDTQYF
. . TRBJ2-1 TRBV7-2 TGTGCCAGCAGCTTAGCCAGGGATTCAAATGAGCAGTTCTTC CASSLARDSNEQFF
. . TRBJ1-6 TRBV19 TGTGCCAGTAGGCAGGGGTACAATTCACCCCTCCACTTT CASRQGYNSPLHF
. TRBD2 TRBJ2-5 TRBV30 TGTGCCTGGAGTGTGGCTAGCGGGAACCAAGAGACCCAGTACTTC CAWSVASGNQETQYF
. TRBD1 TRBJ2-5 TRBV5-4 TGTGCCAGCAGCTTAAGGACAGGGGGCTTTGGGGAGACCCAGTACTTC CASSLRTGGFGETQYF
. . TRBJ2-2 TRBV6-4 TGTGCCAGCAGTGCACTGGCGGGGTTAGGGCCCACTCCGAACACCGGGGAGCTGTTTTTT CASSALAGLGPTPNTGELFF
. . TRBJ2-6 TRBV27 TGTGCCAGCAGTTTATGGGGGGACTCCGGGGCCAACGTCCTGACTTTC CASSLWGDSGANVLTF
. TRBD1 TRBJ2-2 TRBV18 TGTGCCAGCTCGCCGGGACAGGGGACCGGGGAGCTGTTTTTT CASSPGQGTGELFF
. TRBD1 TRBJ1-2 TRBV5-4 TGTGCCAGCAGCTACGACAGGGGGCGCGAGTTGGCTGGCTACACCTTC CASSYDRGRELAGYTF
. . TRBJ1-2 TRBV5-8 TGTGCCAGCAGCTTGCCGTCTAGGGGCTACACCTTC CASSLPSRGYTF
few . TRBJ1-6 TRBV5-1 TGCGCCAGCAGCTCCGACCCCCCAGGGGTATCACCCCTCCACTTT CASSSDPPGVSPLHF
. TRBD1 TRBJ2-2 TRBV5-1 TGCGCCAGCAGCTTGGTACAGGGGGTCACCGGGGAGCTGTTTTTT CASSLVQGVTGELFF
once TRBD2 TRBJ2-1 TRBV24-1 TGTGCCACCAGTGATTTAACTAGCGGGATGTTCGAGCAGTTCTTC CATSDLTSGMFEQFF
. TRBD1 TRBJ2-3 TRBV10-1 TGCGCCAGCCCCTTACTTCGAGACAGGGAGTCCACAGATACGCAGTATTTT CASPLLRDRESTDTQYF
once . TRBJ2-7 TRBV19 TGTGCCAGTAAGGGAGGGGGCTACGAGCAGTACTTC CASKGGGYEQYF
. . TRBJ2-3 TRBV19 TGTGCCAGTAGTATTCGGTCATTAGGAGAGATTACAGATACGCAGTATTTT CASSIRSLGEITDTQYF
. . TRBJ2-5 TRBV4-3 TGCGCCAGCAGCCAAGAAGGTTCGGGACTGGAGACCCAGTACTTC CASSQEGSGLETQYF
. . TRBJ1-4 TRBV28 TGTGCCAGCAGCCGAGAGGTCAGGGTCACTAATGAAAAACTGTTTTTT CASSREVRVTNEKLFF
. TRBD1 TRBJ1-3 TRBV7-9 TGTGCCAGCACGGAAGCACAGGGGAGCTCTGGAAACACCATATATTTT CASTEAQGSSGNTIYF
few . TRBJ2-6 TRBV19 TGTGCCAGTAGTCTTTACGGTAGCTCTGGGGCCAACGTCCTGACTTTC CASSLYGSSGANVLTF
. . TRBJ1-1 TRBV6-5 TGTGCCGGCAGACGGGAGGCGAACACTGAAGCTTTCTTT CAGRREANTEAFF
. TRBD2 TRBJ2-3 TRBV6-5 TGTGCCAGCAGGACGGGGGGAGAGGCAGATACGCAGTATTTT CASRTGGEADTQYF
once . TRBJ1-1 TRBV7-9 TGTGCCAGCAGCCCCATTCAGGTGATGAACACTGAAGCTTTCTTT CASSPIQVMNTEAFF
. TRBD1 TRBJ1-2 TRBV20-1 TGCAGTGCCAGTTCTCAGGGGGGAGGTGGCTACACCTTC CSASSQGGGGYTF
few . TRBJ2-1 TRBV24-1 TGTGCCACCGGGAGCTTTGTAGAAGACAATGAGCAGTTCTTC CATGSFVEDNEQFF
. TRBD1 TRBJ2-7 TRBV9 TGTGCCAGCAGCCCCGGACAGGGAAATTACGAGCAGTACTTC CASSPGQGNYEQYF
. . TRBJ2-3 TRBV11-2 TGTGCCAGCAGCTCAGGGGGGAGGCGCGCAGATACGCAGTATTTT CASSSGGRRADTQYF